A selection of T cell receptor beta chains follows, all from one sample in a study of vaccination and CD4 T cells after COVID-19. In TCRdb, the PCR reads were re-called with MiXCR into one record per CDR3 protein. The sample includes roughly 8,000 distinct CDR3 sequences, 40% to 45% of them seen just once. Their cognate antigens are unknown. The sequenced sample consisted of CD4+ T cells from blood, cultured in vitro. These receptors originate from a human donor in good health. Both conserved end residues are part of each CDR3. D genes are given only for firm matches. Clone size is shown for a subset of rows, as once, few, many or a class of expanded clone.

D: TRBD1; J: TRBJ1-1; size: -; V: TRBV28; DNA: TGTGCCAGCAGTTTTCCACAGGGGGTCGTCTTGAACACTGAAGCTTTCTTT; CDR3: CASSFPQGVVLNTEAFF
D: TRBD1; J: TRBJ2-2; size: -; V: TRBV19; DNA: TGTGCCAGTAGTATGGGACAGACCGGGGAGCTGTTTTTT; CDR3: CASSMGQTGELFF
D: -; J: TRBJ2-1; size: -; V: TRBV7-9; DNA: TGTGCCAGCTCCCGGGCGAATGAGCAGTTCTTC; CDR3: CASSRANEQFF
D: -; J: TRBJ2-7; size: few; V: TRBV7-8; DNA: TGTGCCAGCAGCTTAGACAATGTGCGGGGTAGGAACGAGCAGTACTTC; CDR3: CASSLDNVRGRNEQYF
D: -; J: TRBJ1-2; size: few; V: TRBV15; DNA: TGTGCCACCAGCAGAGGGGTCGGGAGCACTTTATATGGCTACACCTTC; CDR3: CATSRGVGSTLYGYTF
D: TRBD1; J: TRBJ1-2; size: -; V: TRBV10-3; DNA: TGTGCCATCAGTGGCAGGACAGGGAGCTATGGCTACACCTTC; CDR3: CAISGRTGSYGYTF
D: -; J: TRBJ1-3; size: once; V: TRBV7-9; DNA: TGTGCCAGCAGCTTAGCCAATTCGGCAAACACCATATATTTT; CDR3: CASSLANSANTIYF
D: TRBD2; J: TRBJ2-5; size: few; V: TRBV7-8; DNA: TGTGCCAGCAGCGGGAGGGCGAGGCAAGAGACCCAGTACTTC; CDR3: CASSGRARQETQYF
D: -; J: TRBJ1-2; size: -; V: TRBV20-1; DNA: TGCAGTGCTAGAGATAGGGGGGGAGTATATGGCTACACCTTC; CDR3: CSARDRGGVYGYTF
D: -; J: TRBJ1-5; size: few; V: TRBV5-1; DNA: TGCGCCAGCAGCTTGACAGGGTCGGATCAGCCCCAGCATTTT; CDR3: CASSLTGSDQPQHF
D: TRBD2; J: TRBJ2-5; size: -; V: TRBV28; DNA: TGTGCCACAAGGATAGGACTAGCGGGGCGCCGGGAGTACTTC; CDR3: CATRIGLAGRREYF
D: -; J: TRBJ2-2; size: few; V: TRBV20-1; DNA: TGCAGTGCTAGACCCCAGGGGGGCAACACCGGGGAGCTGTTTTTT; CDR3: CSARPQGGNTGELFF
D: -; J: TRBJ1-5; size: -; V: TRBV21-1; DNA: TGTGCCAGCAGCAAAGCGCAGACAGTTGCTCGACGAAGCAATCAGCCCCAGCATTTT; CDR3: CASSKAQTVARRSNQPQHF
D: TRBD2; J: TRBJ2-3; size: -; V: TRBV7-8; DNA: TGTGCCAGCAGCTTCCATCTCGGGGCGGGGGGAAGCACAGATACGCAGTATTTT; CDR3: CASSFHLGAGGSTDTQYF
D: -; J: TRBJ1-2; size: -; V: TRBV5-4; DNA: TGTGCCACACAGGAGCGGAGTTCCTATGGCTACACCTTC; CDR3: CATQERSSYGYTF
D: -; J: TRBJ1-1; size: few; V: TRBV19; DNA: TGTGCCAGTATGCTCCCTTCAGGGGTAAAGACTGAAGCTTTCTTT; CDR3: CASMLPSGVKTEAFF
D: TRBD1; J: TRBJ2-7; size: -; V: TRBV2; DNA: TGTGCCAGCAGCGCGACAGGGGGCTACGAGCAGTACTTC; CDR3: CASSATGGYEQYF
D: -; J: TRBJ2-1; size: medium-sized; V: TRBV6-2/TRBV6-3; DNA: TGTGCCAGCGCCAAAGGGACACCTGAACACTACAATGAGCAGTTCTTC; CDR3: CASAKGTPEHYNEQFF
D: -; J: TRBJ1-1; size: -; V: TRBV12-3/TRBV12-4; DNA: TGTGCCAGCAGTCCCCCTCCAACAGGGAACACTGAAGCTTTCTTT; CDR3: CASSPPPTGNTEAFF
D: -; J: TRBJ1-1; size: -; V: TRBV7-9; DNA: TGTGCCAGCAGCTCGGCTATGAACACTGAAGCTTTCTTT; CDR3: CASSSAMNTEAFF
D: TRBD1; J: TRBJ1-2; size: -; V: TRBV19; DNA: TGTGCCAGTAGTGGGCGCCGACAGGGCAGCTATGGCTACACCTTC; CDR3: CASSGRRQGSYGYTF
D: -; J: TRBJ1-1; size: -; V: TRBV12-3/TRBV12-4; DNA: TGTGCCAGCAGTTTAGCGTCCGGGGTTAACACTGAAGCTTTCTTT; CDR3: CASSLASGVNTEAFF
D: TRBD2; J: TRBJ2-3; size: -; V: TRBV20-1; DNA: TGCAGTGCTAGGACTAGCGGGGCAGATACGCAGTATTTT; CDR3: CSARTSGADTQYF
D: TRBD2; J: TRBJ2-5; size: -; V: TRBV5-4; DNA: TGTGCCAGCAACTTGGCTCTAGCGGGACAAGGACAGACCCAGTACTTC; CDR3: CASNLALAGQGQTQYF
D: -; J: TRBJ1-2; size: few; V: TRBV7-9; DNA: TGTGCCAGCAGCTTTGATGACTATGGCTACACCTTC; CDR3: CASSFDDYGYTF
D: -; J: TRBJ2-3; size: once; V: TRBV19; DNA: TGTGCCAGTAGTCCTGGTACCTCCACAGATACGCAGTATTTT; CDR3: CASSPGTSTDTQYF
D: TRBD1; J: TRBJ1-5; size: few; V: TRBV20-1; DNA: TGCAGTGCTAGTATACAGGGGTTGGGCAATCAGCCCCAGCATTTT; CDR3: CSASIQGLGNQPQHF
D: -; J: TRBJ1-1; size: once; V: TRBV4-1; DNA: TGCGCCAGCAGCCAGATTTTAATGAGGGGGAACACTGAAGCTTTCTTT; CDR3: CASSQILMRGNTEAFF
D: -; J: TRBJ2-2; size: few; V: TRBV11-1; DNA: TGTGCCAGCAGCTCGTGGGGAGGGGGGCAAAACACCGGGGAGCTGTTTTTT; CDR3: CASSSWGGGQNTGELFF
D: -; J: TRBJ2-7; size: -; V: TRBV5-1; DNA: TGCGCCAGCAGCCGGGACGCCTACGAGCAGTACTTC; CDR3: CASSRDAYEQYF
D: -; J: TRBJ1-1; size: few; V: TRBV20-1; DNA: TGCAGTGCTAGAGATCGCTTGTCAATGTCGAACACTGAAGCTTTCTTT; CDR3: CSARDRLSMSNTEAFF
D: -; J: TRBJ1-6; size: few; V: TRBV27; DNA: TGTGCCAGCAGCTTTGGGCGGGGGACGCTTAATTCACCCCTCCACTTT; CDR3: CASSFGRGTLNSPLHF
D: -; J: TRBJ2-5; size: -; V: TRBV6-1; DNA: TGTGCCACCCAAGCTAGGCCCAGAAAAATCCAAGAGACCCAGTACTTC; CDR3: CATQARPRKIQETQYF
D: -; J: TRBJ2-6; size: -; V: TRBV28; DNA: TGTGCCAGCAGTTTAGATTTGATCACTGGGGCCAACGTCCTGACTTTC; CDR3: CASSLDLITGANVLTF
D: -; J: TRBJ1-2; size: -; V: TRBV5-8; DNA: TGTGCCAGCAGCTTTAAAGGAGTCTGGAACTATGGCTACACCTTC; CDR3: CASSFKGVWNYGYTF
D: -; J: TRBJ2-7; size: once; V: TRBV27; DNA: TGTGCCAGCAGTCAAGCGGGCAGCCCCCACGAGCAGTACTTC; CDR3: CASSQAGSPHEQYF
D: -; J: TRBJ1-6; size: once; V: TRBV27; DNA: TGTGCCAGCAGTCCCCTCCGGGGATCGTCCTATAATTCACACCTCCACTTT; CDR3: CASSPLRGSSYNSHLHF
D: -; J: TRBJ1-2; size: few; V: TRBV5-4; DNA: TGTGCCAGCAGCTTGGACAGCGTGACCACTAACTATGGCTACACCTTC; CDR3: CASSLDSVTTNYGYTF
D: -; J: TRBJ1-2; size: -; V: TRBV28; DNA: TGTGCCAGCAGATCACCTACTAACTATGGCTACACCTTC; CDR3: CASRSPTNYGYTF